These 23 T cell receptor beta chains were sequenced from one sample in a study of blood T cells in healthy people across ages (dated by TCRdb to about 2015). Library preparation employed 5' RACE. Sequencing was performed on an Illumina HiSeq 2500. A second PCR of about 7 to 12 cycles was run with a J-beta primer mix and a sample-barcoded 5' primer. The public reads were reanalyzed by TCRdb: fastp trimming at Q25, MiXCR alignment, in-frame beta chains only. Under each unique CDR3 protein, matching rows form one entry showing the most common genes and DNA. The sample contains around 670,000 distinct CDR3 sequences, about 30% of them found a single time. In total, the top ten clones hold approximately 15% of the sample. Sequencing was carried out using blood. The receptors stem from an elderly woman in good health.

This clonotype was recorded many times. V and J are TRBV5-6 and TRBJ1-1, with 9 nucleotides matching TRBD1. The V gene end was trimmed by 4 bases and the J gene end by 5 bases; junction bases not matched to a gene: 6. In germline, CDR1 is SGHDT, CDR2 YYEEEE. This CDR3 contains 14 residues. The DNA of the CDR3 is TGTGCCAGCAGCCTACCGGGACAGGGTACTGAAGCTTTCTTT. This sequence encodes CASSLPGQGTEAFF.

The chain combines TRBV7-2 with TRBJ2-3; D gene unclear. This CDR3 contains 14 residues. Trimming cost V 5 bases and J 6 bases, with 15 bases left between them. Per germline, CDR1 SGHTA and CDR2 FQGNSA. Here the CDR3 DNA reads TGTGCCAGCAGCCTGGCGGATGTATCCGATACGCAGTATTTT. This gives the protein CASSLADVSDTQYF.

Details on this clonotype: This may arise from a read error, as a much more abundant clone is one base away. The chain links TRBV12-3 or TRBV12-4 to TRBJ1-4; D may be TRBD1 (6 bases). The CDR3 is made up of 13 amino acids. The V gene lost 7 bases and the J gene lost 8 bases, with 14 bases spanning the gap. The CDR3 reads CASTGDVREKLFF. DNA of the CDR3: TGTGCCAGCACAGGGGACGTAAGAGAAAAACTGTTTTTT.

The rearrangement uses TRBV2 and TRBJ1-3; weak D call: TRBD1 (5 bases). The CDR3 contains 14 residues. Trimming cost V 8 bases and J 0 bases, with 11 bases left between them. Germline V lookup: CDR1 SNHLY, CDR2 FYNNEI. CDR3 protein: CASGGRASGNTIYF. In DNA, the CDR3 is TGTGCCAGCGGGGGACGGGCCTCTGGAAACACCATATATTTT.

This clonotype appeared many times. The J gene is TRBJ2-7, the V gene TRBV6-5; D is possibly TRBD1 or TRBD2 (9 bases each). The CDR3 has 15 residues. Per the germline V gene, CDR1 is MNHEY and CDR2 is SVGAGI. V was shortened by 5 bases and J by 7 bases, with 21 bases between the two germline ends. CDR3 sequence reads: CASSRTGGGRGEQYF. CDR3 nucleotides: TGTGCCAGCAGTAGAACAGGGGGCGGGAGGGGTGAGCAGTACTTC.

The V gene is TRBV9, the J gene TRBJ2-1; possible D gene TRBD2, 6 bases. Trimming stripped 5 bases from V and 1 base from J, with 16 bases between. The V gene's germline CDR1 is SGDLS and CDR2 YYNGEE. This CDR3 contains 16 residues. CDR3 nucleotide sequence: TGTGCCAGCAGTCCTCTCGGGAGTCCTTCCTACAATGAGCAGTTCTTC. Protein product: CASSPLGSPSYNEQFF.

CDR3 residues: CASRADRDLYDQYF. CDR3 nucleotides: TGTGCCAGCAGGGCGGACAGGGATCTTTATGACCAGTACTTC. The genes are TRBV6-5 and TRBJ2-7; TRBD1 matches at 8 bases. CDR3 size: 14 residues. After removal of 6 bases from V and 10 bases from J, the junction contained 14 bases not matched to a gene. CDR1 and CDR2 from the germline V gene are MNHEY and SVGAGI.

The chain employs TRBV7-2 and TRBJ1-6; D is uncertain. The V end was cut by 4 bases, the J end by 0 bases, with 13 bases between. Germline assignment: CDR1 SGHTA and CDR2 FQGNSA. The CDR3 has 17 amino acids. CDR3 sequence: CASSSRRQSSYNSPLHF. The CDR3, as DNA: TGTGCCAGCAGCTCCCGACGGCAGAGCTCCTATAATTCACCCCTCCACTTT.

A word on this clonotype: This sequence may be a read error, since a much larger clone differs from it by one base. The J gene is TRBJ2-3, the V gene TRBV6-1, with D possibly being TRBD1 (6 bases). CDR3 length equals 13 residues. V was cut by 11 bases and J by 3 bases, with 15 bases left in between. Germline V gene lookup returns CDR1 MNHNS and CDR2 SASEGT. The CDR3 DNA reads TGTGCCGGCGAAACTGACAGGACAGATACGCAGTATTTT. Amino acid sequence: CAGETDRTDTQYF.

V usage is TRBV7-2 and J usage is TRBJ2-5; TRBD2 aligns across 11 bases. The germline V gene encodes CDR1 SGHTA and CDR2 FQGNSA. The CDR3 contains 16 residues. Trimming removed 5 bases from V and 3 bases from J; junction bases left unmatched: 8. CDR3 residues: CASSTNSGRGEETQYF. CDR3 sequence (DNA): TGTGCCAGCAGCACAAATAGCGGGAGGGGGGAAGAGACCCAGTACTTC.

This clonotype was counted many times. The chain recombines TRBV12-3 or TRBV12-4 with TRBJ2-1, with 7 positions matching TRBD1. CDR3 length equals 15 residues. V lost 5 bases, J lost 9 bases, and 13 bases stayed unmatched. The CDR3 loop reads CASSVPRGIGGEQFF. The CDR3, as DNA: TGTGCCAGCAGTGTCCCCAGGGGGATCGGCGGTGAGCAGTTCTTC.

A remark on this clonotype: The junction departs from the called germline gene at one end, perhaps through a read error. This chain joins TRBV9 and TRBJ2-3, with TRBD1 matching over 7 bases. The CDR3 runs to 16 residues. Germline-derived CDR1 and CDR2 are SGDLS and YYNGEE. CDR3 bases: TGTGCCAGCAGCCCTAGCAGCAGGGGGAACACAGATACGCGGTATTTT. It codes for CASSPSSRGNTDTRYF.

This clonotype occurred many times. This rearrangement joins TRBV12-3 or TRBV12-4 to TRBJ1-1, with D possibly matching TRBD1 (5 bases). The CDR3 extends over 13 amino acids. Trimming took off 6 bases at V and 5 bases at J, with 13 bases between the two ends. CDR3 residues: CASSPLGVTEAFF. The CDR3, as DNA: TGTGCCAGCAGCCCCTTGGGGGTTACTGAAGCTTTCTTT.

A few counts support this clonotype. The chain couples TRBV20-1 to TRBJ1-6; tentative D call: TRBD1 (6 bases). The V end was cut by 6 bases, the J end by 5 bases, with 17 bases between. CDR1 is DFQATT and CDR2 is SNEGSKA in the germline V gene (reference sequence). CDR3 length equals 15 residues. DNA for the CDR3: TGCAGTGCCCAAACAGGGTTGGTGAATAATTCACCCCTCCACTTT. Translating it yields CSAQTGLVNNSPLHF.

The chain couples TRBV6-5 to TRBJ1-6; no reliable D call. The V end was cut by 5 bases, the J end by 7 bases, with 9 bases between. Germline assignment: CDR1 MNHEY and CDR2 SVGAGI. The CDR3 is 13 amino acids. In DNA, the CDR3 is TGTGCCAGCAGTCGGGCACGGAATTCACCCCTCCACTTT. It yields the protein CASSRARNSPLHF.

The rearrangement joins TRBV20-1 to TRBJ1-6, with D hard to call. Germline V gives CDR1 DFQATT, CDR2 SNEGSKA (reference sequence). Deletions cut 1 base from V and 8 bases from J, with 9 bases between. This CDR3 is built from 13 residues. CDR3 sequence: CSARANRDSPLHF. The CDR3 coding sequence is TGCAGTGCTAGAGCCAATAGGGATTCACCCCTCCACTTT.

This clonotype was counted ten times or more. This chain uses TRBV9 with TRBJ2-1, with D maybe TRBD2 (5 bases). The CDR3 has 14 residues. CDR1 is SGDLS and CDR2 is YYNGEE in the germline V gene. With 7 bases removed from V and 5 bases from J, the gap between germline ends came to 16 bases. CDR3 residues: CASGERAGNNEQFF. CDR3 bases: TGTGCCAGCGGGGAGAGGGCAGGCAACAATGAGCAGTTCTTC. Full variable domain (rest looked up from reference TRBV9 and TRBJ2-1): DSGVTQTPKHLITATGQRVTLRCSPRSGDLSVYWYQQSLDQGLQFLIQYYNGEERAKGNILERFSAQQFPDLHSELNLSSLELGDSALYFCASGERAGNNEQFFGPGTRLTVL.

The chain links TRBV20-1 to TRBJ2-3; D perhaps matches TRBD2 (5 bases). The CDR3 is 13 amino acids. Germline-derived CDR1 and CDR2 are DFQATT and SNEGSKA (reference sequence). Between the trimmed V and J ends, which lost 3 bases and 4 bases, there was a span of 11 bases. The CDR3 DNA reads as TGCAGTGCTAGGACGGGGTCGGCAGATACGCAGTATTTT. Amino acids: CSARTGSADTQYF.

The genes are TRBV29-1 and TRBJ2-5; D might be TRBD1 (5 bases). Germline loops: CDR1 SQVTM, CDR2 ANQGSEA. The germline V and J ends were trimmed by 8 bases and 4 bases, with 20 bases remaining between them. The CDR3 has 14 residues. CDR3 residues: CSSQEPGRVETQYF. The CDR3 nucleotides are TGCAGCTCGCAGGAGCCCGGCAGGGTAGAGACCCAGTACTTC.

This clonotype was seen more than once but under ten times. This rearrangement joins TRBV29-1 to TRBJ1-1; D uncertain. Germline lookup yields CDR1 SQVTM and CDR2 ANQGSEA. The V and J ends lost 8 bases and 4 bases respectively, with 20 bases between them. The CDR3 loop spans 14 amino acids. In DNA form, the CDR3 reads TGCAGCTCCGACTCGGACCCATCGGGCACTGAAGCTTTCTTT. Amino acid sequence: CSSDSDPSGTEAFF.

The chain combines TRBV9 with TRBJ1-5; weak D call: TRBD1 (6 bases). With 2 bases removed from V and 5 bases from J, the gap between germline ends came to 8 bases. Germline assignment: CDR1 SGDLS and CDR2 YYNGEE. There are 13 residues in the CDR3. CDR3 region: CASSVTGHQPQHF. CDR3 sequence (DNA): TGTGCCAGCAGCGTCACAGGGCATCAGCCCCAGCATTTT.

This clonotype was observed at least ten times. This chain connects TRBV12-3 or TRBV12-4 to TRBJ2-7, with a tentative D call TRBD1 (5 bases). The V end lost 5 bases, the J end lost 0 bases, and 17 bases lay between the germline ends. The length of the CDR3 is 16 residues. DNA for the CDR3: TGTGCCAGCAGTACATCACGGGCAGGGTACTCCTACGAGCAGTACTTC. Amino acid sequence: CASSTSRAGYSYEQYF.

The rearrangement links TRBV5-1 to TRBJ1-5; D gene ambiguous. The V end lost 4 bases, the J end lost 3 bases, and 17 bases lay between the germline ends. This CDR3 spans 16 amino acids. The germline V gene encodes CDR1 SGHRS and CDR2 YFSETQ. For the CDR3, the DNA is TGCGCCAGCAGCCCGGCTCCCGGCGGGAACAATCAGCCCCAGCATTTT. Protein: CASSPAPGGNNQPQHF.